This T cell receptor (beta chain) originates from a study of T cell responses to AZD1222 COVID-19 vaccine. The method was immunoSEQ multiplex PCR; TCRdb's version includes in-frame clones alone and lacks a portion of them. The data hold 90,000 to 100,000 clones, with approximately 84% observed a single time. About this clone itself: Antigen specificity is unknown.

The CDR3 is made up of 12 amino acids. Per the germline V gene, CDR1 is LNHNV and CDR2 is YYDKDF (reference sequence). V was cut by 0 bases and J by 7 bases, with 4 bases left in between. Study findings and constraints: Most donors were white British and more were female, and clonal diversity was possibly underestimated. Two AZD1222 doses significantly raised spike-specific TCR breadth and depth over controls.

Some second doses came at about 4 weeks and others at about 12 weeks; these were pooled. The chain recombines TRBV15 with TRBJ1-5; D ambiguous. The starting material was peripheral blood, obtained 28 days after the second AZD1222 dose. The source of this sequence is an adult who received the AZD1222 COVID-19 vaccine. The CDR3 DNA reads as TGTGCCACCAGCAGAGATGGCCAGCCCCAGCATTTT. Translating it yields CATSRDGQPQHF.